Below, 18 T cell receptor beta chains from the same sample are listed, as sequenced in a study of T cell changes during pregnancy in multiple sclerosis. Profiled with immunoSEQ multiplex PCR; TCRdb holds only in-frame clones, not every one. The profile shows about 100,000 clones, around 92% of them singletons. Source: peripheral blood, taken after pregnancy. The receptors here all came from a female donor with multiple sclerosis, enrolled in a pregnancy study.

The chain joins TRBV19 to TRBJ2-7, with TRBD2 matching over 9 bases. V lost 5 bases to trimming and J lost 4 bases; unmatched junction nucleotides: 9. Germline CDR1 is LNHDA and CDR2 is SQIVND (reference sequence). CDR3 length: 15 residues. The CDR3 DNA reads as TGTGCCAGTAGTCCCGGGAGCGGGGGGCCGTACGAGCAGTACTTC. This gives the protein CASSPGSGGPYEQYF.

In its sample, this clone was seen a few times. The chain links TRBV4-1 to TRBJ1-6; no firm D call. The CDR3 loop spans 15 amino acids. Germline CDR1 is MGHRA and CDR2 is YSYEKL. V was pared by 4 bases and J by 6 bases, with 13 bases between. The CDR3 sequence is CASSLSTAGNSPLHF. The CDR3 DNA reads TGCGCCAGCAGCCTCTCAACTGCTGGTAATTCACCCCTCCACTTT.

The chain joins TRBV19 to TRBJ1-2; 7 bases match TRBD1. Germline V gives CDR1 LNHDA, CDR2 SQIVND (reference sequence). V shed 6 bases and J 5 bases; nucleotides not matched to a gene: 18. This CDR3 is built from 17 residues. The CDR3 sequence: CASRTRTGVRASYGYTF. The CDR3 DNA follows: TGTGCCAGTAGGACCCGGACAGGCGTCAGGGCCTCTTATGGCTACACCTTC.

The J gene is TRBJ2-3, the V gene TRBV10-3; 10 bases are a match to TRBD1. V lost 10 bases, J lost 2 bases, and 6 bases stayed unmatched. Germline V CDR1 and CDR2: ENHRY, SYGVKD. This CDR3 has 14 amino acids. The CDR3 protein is CASRQGADTDTQYF. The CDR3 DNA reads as TGTGCCAGCCGACAGGGGGCCGACACAGATACGCAGTATTTT.

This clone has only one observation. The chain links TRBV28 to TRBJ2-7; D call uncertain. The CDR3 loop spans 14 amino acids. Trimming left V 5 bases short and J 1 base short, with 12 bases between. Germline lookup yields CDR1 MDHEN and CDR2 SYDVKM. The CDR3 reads CASSNLGGSYEQYF. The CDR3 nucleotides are TGTGCCAGCAGTAACCTCGGCGGTTCCTACGAGCAGTACTTC.

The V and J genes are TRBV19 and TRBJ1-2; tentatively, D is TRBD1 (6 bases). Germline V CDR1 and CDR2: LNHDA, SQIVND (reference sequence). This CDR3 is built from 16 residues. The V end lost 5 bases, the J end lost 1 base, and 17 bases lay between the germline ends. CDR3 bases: TGTGCCAGTAGTGTCCAGGGTAGGGGGAGTAACTATGGCTACACCTTC. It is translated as CASSVQGRGSNYGYTF.

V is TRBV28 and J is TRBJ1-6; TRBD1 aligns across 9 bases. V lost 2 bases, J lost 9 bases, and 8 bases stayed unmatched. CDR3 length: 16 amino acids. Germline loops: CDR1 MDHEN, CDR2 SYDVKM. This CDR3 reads CASSLRGQGVVSPLHF. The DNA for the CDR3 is TGTGCCAGCAGTTTACGGGGACAGGGCGTAGTTTCACCCCTCCACTTT.

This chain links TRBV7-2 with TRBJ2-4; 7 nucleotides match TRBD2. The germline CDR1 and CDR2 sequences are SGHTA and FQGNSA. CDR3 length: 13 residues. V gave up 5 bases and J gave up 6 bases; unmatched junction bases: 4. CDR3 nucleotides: TGTGCCAGCAGCATGACTAGCACAAACATTCAGTACTTC. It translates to CASSMTSTNIQYF.

In DNA form, the CDR3 reads TGCGCCAGCAGCCCCGGGACAGGCGAGACCCAGTACTTC. Translated: CASSPGTGETQYF. The gene calls are TRBV5-1 and TRBJ2-5; 8 bases are a match to TRBD1. The germline V gene has CDR1 SGHRS and CDR2 YFSETQ. This CDR3 is built from 13 residues. The ends lost 4 bases at V and 5 bases at J; junction bases unmatched: 4.

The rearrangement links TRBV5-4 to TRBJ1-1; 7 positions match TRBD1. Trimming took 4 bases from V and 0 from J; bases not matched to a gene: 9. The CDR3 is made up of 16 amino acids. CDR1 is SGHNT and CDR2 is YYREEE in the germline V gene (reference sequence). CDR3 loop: CASSPGTEQMNTEAFF. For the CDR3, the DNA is TGTGCCAGCAGCCCCGGGACAGAGCAAATGAACACTGAAGCTTTCTTT. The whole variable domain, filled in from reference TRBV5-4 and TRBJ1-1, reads ETGVTQSPTHLIKTRGQQVTLRCSSQSGHNTVSWYQQALGQGPQFIFQYYREEENGRGNFPPRFSGLQFPNYSSELNVNALELDDSALYLCASSPGTEQMNTEAFFGQGTRLTVV.

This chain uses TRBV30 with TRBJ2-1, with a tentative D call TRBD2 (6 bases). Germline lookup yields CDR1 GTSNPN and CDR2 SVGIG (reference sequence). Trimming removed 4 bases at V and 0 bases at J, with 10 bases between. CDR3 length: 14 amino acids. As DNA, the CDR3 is TGTGCCTGGACCATGACTAGCTCCTACAATGAGCAGTTCTTC. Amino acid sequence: CAWTMTSSYNEQFF.

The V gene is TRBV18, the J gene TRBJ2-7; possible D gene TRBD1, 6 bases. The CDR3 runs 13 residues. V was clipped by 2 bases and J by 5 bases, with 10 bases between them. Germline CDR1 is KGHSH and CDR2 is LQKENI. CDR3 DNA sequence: TGTGCCAGCTCACCATTTCCAGGGGACGAGCAGTACTTC. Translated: CASSPFPGDEQYF.

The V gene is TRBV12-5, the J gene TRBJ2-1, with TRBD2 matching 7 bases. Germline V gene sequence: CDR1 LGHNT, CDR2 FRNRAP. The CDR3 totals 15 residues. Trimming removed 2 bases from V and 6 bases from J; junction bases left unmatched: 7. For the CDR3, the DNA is TGTGCTAGTGGTTTGAGGGACTACGGGTCCAATGAGCAGTTCTTC. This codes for CASGLRDYGSNEQFF.

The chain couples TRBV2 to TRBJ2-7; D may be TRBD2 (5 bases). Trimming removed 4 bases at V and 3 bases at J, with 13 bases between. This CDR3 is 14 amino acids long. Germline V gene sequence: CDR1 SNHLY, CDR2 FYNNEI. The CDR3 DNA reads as TGTGCCAGCAGTGGTCCGGGAATTGGCTACGAGCAGTACTTC. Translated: CASSGPGIGYEQYF.

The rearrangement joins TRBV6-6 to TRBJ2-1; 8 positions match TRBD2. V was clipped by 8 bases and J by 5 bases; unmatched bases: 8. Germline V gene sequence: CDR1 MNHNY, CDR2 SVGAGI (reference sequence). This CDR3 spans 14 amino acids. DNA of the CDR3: TGTGCCAGCTCCGTAGCGGGACTTAACAATGAGCAGTTCTTC. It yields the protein CASSVAGLNNEQFF.

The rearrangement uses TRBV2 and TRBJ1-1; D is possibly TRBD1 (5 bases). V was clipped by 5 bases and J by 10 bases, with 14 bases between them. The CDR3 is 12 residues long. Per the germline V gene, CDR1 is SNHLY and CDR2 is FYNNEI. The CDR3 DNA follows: TGTGCCAGCAGTCCCCAGGGATTAGGAGCTTTCTTT. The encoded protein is CASSPQGLGAFF.

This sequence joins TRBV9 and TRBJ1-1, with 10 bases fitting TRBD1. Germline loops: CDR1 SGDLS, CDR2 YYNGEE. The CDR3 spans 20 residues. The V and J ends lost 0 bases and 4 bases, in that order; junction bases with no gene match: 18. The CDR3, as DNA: TGTGCCAGCAGCGTAGGCCTAATATGGGACAGGGGAGGTGGAGGCACTGAAGCTTTCTTT. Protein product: CASSVGLIWDRGGGGTEAFF.

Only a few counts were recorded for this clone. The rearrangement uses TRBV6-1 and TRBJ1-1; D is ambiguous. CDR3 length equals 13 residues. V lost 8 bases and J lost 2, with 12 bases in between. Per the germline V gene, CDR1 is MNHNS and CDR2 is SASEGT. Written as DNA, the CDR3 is TGTGCCAGCTCATTGATGAGTAACACTGAAGCTTTCTTT. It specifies CASSLMSNTEAFF.